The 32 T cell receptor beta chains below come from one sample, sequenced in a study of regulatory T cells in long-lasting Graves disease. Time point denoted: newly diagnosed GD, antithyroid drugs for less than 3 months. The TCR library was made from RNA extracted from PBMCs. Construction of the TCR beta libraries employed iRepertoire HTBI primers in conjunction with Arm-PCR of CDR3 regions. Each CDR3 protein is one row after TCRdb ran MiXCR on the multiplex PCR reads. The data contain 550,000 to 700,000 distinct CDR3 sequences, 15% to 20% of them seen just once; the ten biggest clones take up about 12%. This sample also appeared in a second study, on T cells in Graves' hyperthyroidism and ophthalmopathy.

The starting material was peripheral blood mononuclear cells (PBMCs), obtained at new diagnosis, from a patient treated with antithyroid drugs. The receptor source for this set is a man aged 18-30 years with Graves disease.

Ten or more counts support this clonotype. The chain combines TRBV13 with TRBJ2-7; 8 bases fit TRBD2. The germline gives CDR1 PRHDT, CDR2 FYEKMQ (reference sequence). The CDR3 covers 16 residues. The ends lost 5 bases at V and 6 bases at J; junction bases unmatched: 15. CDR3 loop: CASSPGGAYPSREQYF. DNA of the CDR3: TGTGCCAGCAGCCCGGGGGGGGCCTACCCCTCCCGCGAGCAGTACTTC.

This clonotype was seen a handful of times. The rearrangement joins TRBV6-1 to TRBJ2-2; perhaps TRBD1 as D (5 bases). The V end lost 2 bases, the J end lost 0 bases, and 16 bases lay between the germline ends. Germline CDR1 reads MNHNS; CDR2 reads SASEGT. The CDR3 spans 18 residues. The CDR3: CASSEPRKTGANTGELFF. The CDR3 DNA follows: TGTGCCAGCAGTGAACCCCGAAAAACAGGAGCGAACACCGGGGAGCTGTTTTTT.

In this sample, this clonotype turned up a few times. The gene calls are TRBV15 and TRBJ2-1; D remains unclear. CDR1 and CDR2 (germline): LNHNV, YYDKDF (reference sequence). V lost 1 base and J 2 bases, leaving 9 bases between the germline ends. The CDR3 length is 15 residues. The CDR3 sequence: CATSRVPGPYNEQFF. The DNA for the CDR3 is TGTGCCACCAGCAGAGTCCCCGGGCCCTACAATGAGCAGTTCTTC.

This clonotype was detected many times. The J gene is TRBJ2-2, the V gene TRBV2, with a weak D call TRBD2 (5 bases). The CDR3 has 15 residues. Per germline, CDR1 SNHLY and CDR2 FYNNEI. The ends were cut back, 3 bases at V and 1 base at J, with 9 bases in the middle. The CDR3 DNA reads TGTGCCAGCAGTGAGGTAGCGCAGAACACCGGGGAGCTGTTTTTT. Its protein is CASSEVAQNTGELFF. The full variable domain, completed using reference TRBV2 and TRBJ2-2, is EPEVTQTPSHQVTQMGQEVILRCVPISNHLYFYWYRQILGQKVEFLVSFYNNEISEKSEIFDDQFSVERPDGSNFTLKIRSTKLEDSAMYFCASSEVAQNTGELFFGEGSRLTVL.

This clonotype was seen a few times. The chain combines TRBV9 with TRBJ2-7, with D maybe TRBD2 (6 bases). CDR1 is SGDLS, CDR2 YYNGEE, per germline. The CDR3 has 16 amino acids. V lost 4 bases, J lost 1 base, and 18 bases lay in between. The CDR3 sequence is CASSPGHGLASYEQYF. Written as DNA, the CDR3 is TGTGCCAGCAGCCCCGGCCATGGGCTAGCGTCCTACGAGCAGTACTTC.

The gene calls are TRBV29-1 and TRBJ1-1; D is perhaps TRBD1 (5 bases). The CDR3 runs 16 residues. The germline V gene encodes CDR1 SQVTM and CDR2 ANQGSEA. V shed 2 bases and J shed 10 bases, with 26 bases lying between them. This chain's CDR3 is CSVEHMPPRDAVIAFF. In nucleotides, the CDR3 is TGCAGCGTTGAACACATGCCTCCCAGGGATGCGGTTATAGCTTTCTTT.

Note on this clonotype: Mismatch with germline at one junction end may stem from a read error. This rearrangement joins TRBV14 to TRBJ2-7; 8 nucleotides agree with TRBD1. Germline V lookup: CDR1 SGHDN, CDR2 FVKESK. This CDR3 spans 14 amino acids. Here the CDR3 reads CASSRGQGRYELYF. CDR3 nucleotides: TGTGCCAGCAGCCGCGGACAGGGAAGGTACGAGCTGTACTTC.

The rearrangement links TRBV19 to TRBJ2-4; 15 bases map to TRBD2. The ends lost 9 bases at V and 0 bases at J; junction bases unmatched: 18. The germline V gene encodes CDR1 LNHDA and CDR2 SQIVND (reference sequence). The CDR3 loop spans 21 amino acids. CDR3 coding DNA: TGTGCCAGCTCCTCACCCCCCTGGACTAGCGGGAGGGCCTCAGCCAAAAACATTCAGTACTTC. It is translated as CASSSPPWTSGRASAKNIQYF.

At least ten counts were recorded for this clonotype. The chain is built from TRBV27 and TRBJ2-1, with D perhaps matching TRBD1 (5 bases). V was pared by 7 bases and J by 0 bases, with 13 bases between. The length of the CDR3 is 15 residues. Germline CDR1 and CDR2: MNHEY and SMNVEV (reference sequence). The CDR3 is CASNGRDSSYNEQFF. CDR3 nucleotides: TGTGCCAGCAACGGCCGCGACAGCTCCTACAATGAGCAGTTCTTC.

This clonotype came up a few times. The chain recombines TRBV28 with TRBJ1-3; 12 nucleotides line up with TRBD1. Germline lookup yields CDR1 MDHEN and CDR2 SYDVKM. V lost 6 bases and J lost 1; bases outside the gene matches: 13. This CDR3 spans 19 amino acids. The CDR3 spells CASSGIWDRGLVSGNTIYF. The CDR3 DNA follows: TGTGCCAGCAGCGGTATCTGGGACAGGGGGCTCGTTTCTGGAAACACCATATATTTT.

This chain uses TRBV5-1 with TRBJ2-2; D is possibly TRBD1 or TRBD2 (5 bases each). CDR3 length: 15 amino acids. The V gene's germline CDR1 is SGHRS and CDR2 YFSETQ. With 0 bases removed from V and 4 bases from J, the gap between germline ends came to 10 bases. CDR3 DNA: TGCGCCAGCAGCTTGGTGGGGACGAGCACCGGGGAGCTGTTTTTT. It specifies CASSLVGTSTGELFF.

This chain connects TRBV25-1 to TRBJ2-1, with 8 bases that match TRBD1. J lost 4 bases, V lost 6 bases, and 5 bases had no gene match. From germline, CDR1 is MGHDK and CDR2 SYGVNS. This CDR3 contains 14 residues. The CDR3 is CASSGQGLYNEQFF. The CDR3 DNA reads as TGTGCCAGCAGCGGACAGGGTTTGTACAATGAGCAGTTCTTC.

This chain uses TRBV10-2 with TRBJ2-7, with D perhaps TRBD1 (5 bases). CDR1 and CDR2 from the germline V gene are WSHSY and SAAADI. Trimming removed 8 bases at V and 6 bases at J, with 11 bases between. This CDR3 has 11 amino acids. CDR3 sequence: CASADSAEQYF. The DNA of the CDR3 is TGCGCCAGCGCTGACAGCGCCGAGCAGTACTTC.

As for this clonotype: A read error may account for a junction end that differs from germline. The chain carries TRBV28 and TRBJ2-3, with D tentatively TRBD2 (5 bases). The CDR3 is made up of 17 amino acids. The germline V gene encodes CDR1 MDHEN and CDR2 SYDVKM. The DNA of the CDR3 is TGTGCCAGCAGTTTAAGAGGCGGGCCCCCGGGCACAGATGCGCAGTATTTT. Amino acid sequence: CASSLRGGPPGTDAQYF.

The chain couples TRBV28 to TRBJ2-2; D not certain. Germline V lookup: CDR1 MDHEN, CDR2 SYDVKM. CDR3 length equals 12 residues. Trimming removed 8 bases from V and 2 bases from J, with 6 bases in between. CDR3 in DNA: TGTGCCAGCCTACATAACACCGGGGAGCTGTTTTTT. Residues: CASLHNTGELFF.

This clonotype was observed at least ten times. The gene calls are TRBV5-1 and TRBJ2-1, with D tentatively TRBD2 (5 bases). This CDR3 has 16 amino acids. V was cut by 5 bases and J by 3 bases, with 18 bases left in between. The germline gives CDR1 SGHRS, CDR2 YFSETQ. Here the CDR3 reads CASRVGTGIHYNEQFF. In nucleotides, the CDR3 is TGCGCCAGCAGAGTGGGTACCGGGATCCACTACAATGAGCAGTTCTTC.

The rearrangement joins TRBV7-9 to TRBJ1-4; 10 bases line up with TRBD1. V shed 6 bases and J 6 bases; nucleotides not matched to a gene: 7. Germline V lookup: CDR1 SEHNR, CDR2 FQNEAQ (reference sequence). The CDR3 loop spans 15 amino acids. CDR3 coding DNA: TGTGCCAGCAGGCCGACAGGGGGCTGGGATGAAAAACTGTTTTTT. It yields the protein CASRPTGGWDEKLFF.

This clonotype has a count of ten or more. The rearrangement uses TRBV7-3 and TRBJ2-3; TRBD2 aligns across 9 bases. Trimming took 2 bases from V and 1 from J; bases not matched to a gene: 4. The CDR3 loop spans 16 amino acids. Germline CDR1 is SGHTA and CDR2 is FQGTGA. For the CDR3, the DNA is TGTGCCAGCAGCTTAGAGGTAGCGGGAGGCACAGATACGCAGTATTTT. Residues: CASSLEVAGGTDTQYF.

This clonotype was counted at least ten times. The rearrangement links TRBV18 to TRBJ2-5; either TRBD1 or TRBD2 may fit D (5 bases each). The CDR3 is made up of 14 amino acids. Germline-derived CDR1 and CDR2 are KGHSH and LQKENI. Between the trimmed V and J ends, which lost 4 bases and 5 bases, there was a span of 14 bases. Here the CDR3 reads CASSRGARGETQYF. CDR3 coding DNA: TGTGCCAGCTCACGTGGTGCGAGGGGTGAGACCCAGTACTTC.

The CDR3 bases are TGCGCCAGCAGTGAGGGGCCATATAGCAATCAGCCCCAGCATTTT. This sequence encodes CASSEGPYSNQPQHF. V and J are TRBV5-1 and TRBJ1-5, with D possibly TRBD1 on 5 matching bases. Germline CDR1 and CDR2: SGHRS and YFSETQ. Between the trimmed V and J ends, which lost 5 bases and 0 bases, there was a span of 12 bases. This CDR3 region has 15 residues. The entire variable domain, with the rest obtained from reference TRBV5-1 and TRBJ1-5, is as follows: KAGVTQTPRYLIKTRGQQVTLSCSPISGHRSVSWYQQTPGQGLQFLFEYFSETQRNKGNFPGRFSGRQFSNSRSEMNVSTLELGDSALYLCASSEGPYSNQPQHFGDGTRLSIL.

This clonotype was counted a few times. CDR3 region: CASSYFFGRQHSYEQYF. The CDR3, as DNA: TGTGCCAGCAGTTACTTCTTCGGACGCCAGCATTCCTACGAGCAGTACTTC. This rearrangement joins TRBV6-2 or TRBV6-3 to TRBJ2-7, with unresolved D. The germline V and J ends were trimmed by 1 base and 1 base, with 17 bases remaining between them. The CDR3 consists of 17 residues. CDR1 and CDR2 from the germline V gene are MNHEY and SVGEGT.

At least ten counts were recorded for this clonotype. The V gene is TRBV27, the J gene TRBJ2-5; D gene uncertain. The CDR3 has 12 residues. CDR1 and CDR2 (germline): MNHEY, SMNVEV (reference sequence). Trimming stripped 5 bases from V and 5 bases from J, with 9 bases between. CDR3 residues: CASSRPYETQYF. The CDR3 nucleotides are TGTGCCAGCAGTCGGCCGTATGAGACCCAGTACTTC.

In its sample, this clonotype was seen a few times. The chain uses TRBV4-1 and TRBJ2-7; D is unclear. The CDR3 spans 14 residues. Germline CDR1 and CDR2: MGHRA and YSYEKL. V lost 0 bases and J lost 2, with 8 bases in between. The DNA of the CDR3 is TGCGCCAGCAGCCAAGATGCGCGGACCTACGAGCAGTACTTC. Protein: CASSQDARTYEQYF.

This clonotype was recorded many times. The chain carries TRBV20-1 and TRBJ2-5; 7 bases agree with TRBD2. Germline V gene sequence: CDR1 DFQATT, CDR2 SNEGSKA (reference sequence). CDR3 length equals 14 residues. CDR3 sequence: CSLVRDYSQETQYF. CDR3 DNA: TGCAGCTTAGTCCGGGACTACTCCCAAGAGACCCAGTACTTC.

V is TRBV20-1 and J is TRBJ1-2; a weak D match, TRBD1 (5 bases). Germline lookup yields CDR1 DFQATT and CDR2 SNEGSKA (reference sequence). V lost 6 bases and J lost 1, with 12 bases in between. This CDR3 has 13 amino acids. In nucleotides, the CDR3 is TGCAGTGCCCCGGCAGGGTTTAACTATGGCTACACCTTC. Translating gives CSAPAGFNYGYTF.

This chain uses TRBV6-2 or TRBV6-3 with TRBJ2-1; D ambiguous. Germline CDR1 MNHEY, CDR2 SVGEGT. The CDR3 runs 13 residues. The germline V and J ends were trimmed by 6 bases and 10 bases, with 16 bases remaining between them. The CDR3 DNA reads TGTGCCAGCAGCCTGGATGTGGTTCGCGAGCAGTTCTTC. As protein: CASSLDVVREQFF.

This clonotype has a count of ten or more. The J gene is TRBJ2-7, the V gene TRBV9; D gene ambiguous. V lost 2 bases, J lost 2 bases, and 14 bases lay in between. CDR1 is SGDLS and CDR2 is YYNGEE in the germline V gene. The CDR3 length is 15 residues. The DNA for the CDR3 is TGTGCCAGCAGCGTCCGGGCAGGCTTCACCTACGAGCAGTACTTC. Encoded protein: CASSVRAGFTYEQYF.

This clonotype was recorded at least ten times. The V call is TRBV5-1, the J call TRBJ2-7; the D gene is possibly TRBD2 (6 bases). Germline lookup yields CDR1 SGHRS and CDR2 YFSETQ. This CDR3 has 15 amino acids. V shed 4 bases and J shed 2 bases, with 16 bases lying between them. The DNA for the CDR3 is TGCGCCAGCAGCGTTGCTACGGGAGTCGCCTACGAGCAGTACTTC. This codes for CASSVATGVAYEQYF.

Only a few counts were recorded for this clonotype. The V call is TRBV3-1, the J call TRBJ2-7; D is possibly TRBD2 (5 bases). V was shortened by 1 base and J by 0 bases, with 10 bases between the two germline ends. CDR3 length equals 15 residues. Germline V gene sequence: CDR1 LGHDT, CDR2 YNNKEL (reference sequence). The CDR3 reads CASSQVSGYSYEQYF. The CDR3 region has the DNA TGTGCCAGCAGCCAAGTATCGGGGTACTCCTACGAGCAGTACTTC.

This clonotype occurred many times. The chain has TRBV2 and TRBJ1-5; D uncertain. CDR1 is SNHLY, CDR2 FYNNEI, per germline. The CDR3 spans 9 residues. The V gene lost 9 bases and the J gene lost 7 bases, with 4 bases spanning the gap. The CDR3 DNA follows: TGTGCCAGTGGGCAGCCCCAGCATTTT. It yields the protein CASGQPQHF. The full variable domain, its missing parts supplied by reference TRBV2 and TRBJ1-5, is EPEVTQTPSHQVTQMGQEVILRCVPISNHLYFYWYRQILGQKVEFLVSFYNNEISEKSEIFDDQFSVERPDGSNFTLKIRSTKLEDSAMYFCASGQPQHFGDGTRLSIL.

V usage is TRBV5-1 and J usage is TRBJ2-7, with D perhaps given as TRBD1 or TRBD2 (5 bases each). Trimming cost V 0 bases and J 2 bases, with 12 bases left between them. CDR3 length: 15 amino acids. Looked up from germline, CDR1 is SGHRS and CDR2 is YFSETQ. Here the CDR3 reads CASSLASQGAYEQYF. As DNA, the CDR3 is TGCGCCAGCAGCTTGGCCAGCCAGGGAGCCTACGAGCAGTACTTC.

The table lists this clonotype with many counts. The CDR3 protein is CASSEDRGGIYEQYF. As DNA, the CDR3 is TGTGCCAGCAGTGAGGACAGGGGAGGCATCTACGAGCAGTACTTC. The chain joins TRBV2 to TRBJ2-7, with 9 bases that match TRBD1. V shed 3 bases and J 3 bases; nucleotides not matched to a gene: 6. Germline CDR1 SNHLY, CDR2 FYNNEI. This CDR3 spans 15 amino acids.